The 11 T cell receptor beta chains given below trace back to one sample, sequenced in a study of technical replicates of blood from several donors. Sequencing used immunoSEQ multiplex PCR; TCRdb keeps in-frame clones, though not all of them. The repertoire consists of tens of thousands of clones, with around 94% occurring once and the leading ten covering about 0.27%. Sequencing used T cells isolated from PBMCs. These receptors were obtained from a human donor in good health.

The V and J genes are TRBV7-9 and TRBJ2-2; the D gene is possibly TRBD1 (6 bases). The CDR3 consists of 17 residues. V lost 5 bases and J 0 bases, leaving 16 bases between the germline ends. Looked up from germline, CDR1 is SEHNR and CDR2 is FQNEAQ (reference sequence). CDR3 loop: CASSRTRTATNTGELFF. The CDR3 nucleotides are TGTGCCAGCAGCCGCACCCGGACAGCTACGAACACCGGGGAGCTGTTTTTT.

The gene calls are TRBV4-2 and TRBJ2-2; a possible D gene is TRBD1 (6 bases). Trimming cost V 3 bases and J 1 base, with 15 bases left between them. The CDR3 has 17 residues. Germline CDR1 reads LGHNA; CDR2 reads YNFKEQ. CDR3 sequence (DNA): TGTGCCAGCAGCCAGGGGACCGGGACAATGAACACCGGGGAGCTGTTTTTT. Translation: CASSQGTGTMNTGELFF.

V gene TRBV5-6 combines with J gene TRBJ2-3, with 9 bases that match TRBD1. V shed 2 bases and J 6 bases; nucleotides not matched to a gene: 13. Germline V gives CDR1 SGHDT, CDR2 YYEEEE. This CDR3 has 17 amino acids. The CDR3 reads CASSLPGTGINKDTQYF. For the CDR3, the DNA is TGTGCCAGCAGCTTACCCGGGACAGGGATTAATAAGGATACGCAGTATTTT.

The chain employs TRBV27 and TRBJ2-7; TRBD2 matches 10 bases. V was clipped by 4 bases and J by 0 bases; unmatched bases: 9. The CDR3 consists of 17 residues. CDR1 and CDR2 from the germline V gene are MNHEY and SMNVEV (reference sequence). CDR3 nucleotide sequence: TGTGCCAGCAGTTCCCTGCCGACTAGCGGGTCCTCCTACGAGCAGTACTTC. It translates to CASSSLPTSGSSYEQYF.

This clone has a single count. The chain recombines TRBV27 with TRBJ2-3; 10 bases are shared with TRBD2. CDR1 is MNHEY and CDR2 is SMNVEV in the germline V gene (reference sequence). V shed 6 bases, J shed 4 bases, and the junction held 4 bases outside the gene matches. The CDR3 consists of 14 residues. CDR3 bases: TGTGCCAGCAGGGCTAGCGGGAGTCCAGATACGCAGTATTTT. Protein: CASRASGSPDTQYF.

The rearrangement uses TRBV6-1 and TRBJ1-5, with D perhaps matching TRBD1 (6 bases). This CDR3 region has 13 residues. Germline V gene data show CDR1 as MNHNS and CDR2 as SASEGT. The V end lost 6 bases, the J end lost 4 bases, and 10 bases lay between the germline ends. The chain's CDR3 is CASRRTGNQPQHF. The CDR3 bases are TGTGCCAGCAGGAGAACAGGGAATCAGCCCCAGCATTTT.

The V gene is TRBV4-1, the J gene TRBJ1-5; D is undetermined. The CDR3 has 15 amino acids. Germline CDR1 and CDR2: MGHRA and YSYEKL. The V end was cut by 0 bases, the J end by 0 bases, with 6 bases between. The CDR3 DNA reads as TGCGCCAGCAGCCAAGATCGTAGTAGCAATCAGCCCCAGCATTTT. This translates into CASSQDRSSNQPQHF.

The V gene is TRBV9, the J gene TRBJ2-1, with 8 bases identical to TRBD2. V lost 0 bases, J lost 2 bases, and 4 bases stayed unmatched. In germline, CDR1 is SGDLS, CDR2 YYNGEE. This CDR3 comprises 16 residues. The CDR3 DNA follows: TGTGCCAGCAGCGTAGGGGCGGGAGGAGCCTACAATGAGCAGTTCTTC. Translation: CASSVGAGGAYNEQFF.

This chain joins TRBV6-5 and TRBJ1-1; TRBD1 agrees at 11 bases. This CDR3 region has 13 residues. Germline-derived CDR1 and CDR2 are MNHEY and SVGAGI. V lost 2 bases, J lost 7 bases, and 0 bases stayed unmatched. The CDR3, as DNA: TGTGCCAGCAGTTACGGGACAGGGGGTGAAGCTTTCTTT. Translating gives CASSYGTGGEAFF.

This chain connects TRBV5-1 to TRBJ2-3, with a tentative D call TRBD1 (6 bases). The CDR3 contains 15 residues. Trimming removed 4 bases at V and 0 bases at J, with 12 bases between. Germline V CDR1 and CDR2: SGHRS, YFSETQ. CDR3 DNA sequence: TGCGCCAGCAGCCTCCGGGACAAGAGCACAGATACGCAGTATTTT. Its translation: CASSLRDKSTDTQYF.

V is TRBV19 and J is TRBJ1-4; possible D gene TRBD1, 5 bases. The CDR3 extends over 16 amino acids. V lost 6 bases and J 0 bases, leaving 14 bases between the germline ends. CDR1 and CDR2 from the germline V gene are LNHDA and SQIVND (reference sequence). The CDR3 loop reads CASSSDILATNEKLFF. CDR3 sequence (DNA): TGTGCCAGTAGCTCGGACATACTTGCAACTAATGAAAAACTGTTTTTT.